These 13 T cell receptor beta chains originate from one sample sequenced in a study of immune heterogeneity within non-small cell lung tumors. Multiplex PCR was performed with 32 V and 13 J primers, and it amplified TCR beta CDR3. TCRdb passed the multiplex PCR reads through MiXCR, listing each CDR3 protein once. The data show 30,000 to 40,000 distinct CDR3 sequences, 25% to 30% seen once. Template input, which was bulk tumor genomic DNA, totaled approximately 640 ng per sample. Surgeons took several biopsies per primary tumor, spaced far apart, during surgery. Curative surgery was performed on patients who had untreated, newly diagnosed non-small cell lung cancer. Input material: lung tumor tissue. These receptors were obtained from a man in his forties with non-small cell lung cancer.

The chain couples TRBV2 to TRBJ2-1, with D maybe TRBD1 (6 bases). Germline V gene lookup returns CDR1 SNHLY and CDR2 FYNNEI. V lost 6 bases and J lost 2, with 17 bases in between. The CDR3 totals 16 residues. As DNA, the CDR3 is TGTGCCAGCAGGGCCCCTGGGGGACATACCTACAATGAGCAGTTCTTC. Its protein product is CASRAPGGHTYNEQFF.

A word on this clonotype: A much bigger clone sits one base away, suggesting this may be a read error. This chain uses TRBV27 with TRBJ2-7, with TRBD2 matching over 8 bases. In germline, CDR1 is MNHEY, CDR2 SMNVEV (reference sequence). The CDR3 sequence is 14 residues long. CDR3 amino acids: CASREAGDIYEKYF. CDR3 DNA: TGTGCCAGCAGAGAAGCGGGAGATATATACGAGAAGTACTTC.

Regarding this clonotype: This may be a read error, as it is one base from a much larger clone. The chain recombines TRBV10-2 with TRBJ2-7; a possible D gene is TRBD2 (6 bases). CDR1 and CDR2 from the germline V gene are WSHSY and SAAADI. This CDR3 contains 13 residues. Deletions cut 6 bases from V and 5 bases from J, with 14 bases between. The CDR3, as DNA: TGCGCCAGCAGGACTAGAGGGAGGAACGAGCAGTACTTC. Protein sequence: CASRTRGRNEQYF.

In nucleotides, the CDR3 is TGCGCCAGCAGCGAAGACAGGGAGAATCACGGCTACACCTTC. Its translation is CASSEDRENHGYTF. The J gene is TRBJ1-2, the V gene TRBV5-1; 7 nucleotides line up with TRBD1. Germline loops: CDR1 SGHRS, CDR2 YFSETQ. CDR3 size: 14 residues. V trimming: 4 bases; J trimming: 8 bases; junction bases outside the gene matches: 11.

In this sample, this clonotype turned up many times. V and J are TRBV7-7 and TRBJ2-5; perhaps D is TRBD1 or TRBD2 (6 bases each). Germline lookup yields CDR1 SSHAT and CDR2 FNYEAQ (reference sequence). CDR3 length equals 13 residues. CDR3 DNA: TGTGCTAGCGGCAGGGGATCTGGGGAGACCCAGTACTTC. It translates to CASGRGSGETQYF.

This clonotype showed up just once. J is TRBJ2-7 and V is TRBV5-4; D is possibly TRBD2 (6 bases). CDR3 length: 14 residues. The V end lost 3 bases, the J end lost 3 bases, and 13 bases lay between the germline ends. From germline, CDR1 is SGHNT and CDR2 YYREEE (reference sequence). Here the CDR3 reads CASSSGESLYEQYF. The CDR3 DNA reads TGTGCCAGCAGCTCGGGAGAGAGCCTCTACGAGCAGTACTTC.

Notes on this clonotype: This could be a read error, since a much larger clone is one nucleotide away. J is TRBJ2-7 and V is TRBV12-3 or TRBV12-4; 7 nucleotides line up with TRBD2. The trim removed 2 bases at V and 7 bases at J, leaving 11 bases unmatched. The CDR3 is made up of 15 amino acids. The chain's CDR3 is CASSLSGGESHEQYF. The CDR3 coding sequence is TGTGCCAGCAGTTTAAGTGGGGGGGAGAGCCATGAGCAGTACTTC.

As concerns this clonotype: This may be a read error, as it is one base from a much larger clone. This chain uses TRBV20-1 with TRBJ2-5; 7 nucleotides line up with TRBD1. This CDR3 region has 14 residues. Germline V CDR1 and CDR2: DFQATT, SNEGSKA (reference sequence). CDR3 in amino acids: CSARDVQGQETHYF. CDR3 in DNA: TGCAGTGCTAGAGATGTACAGGGGCAAGAGACCCACTACTTC.

As concerns this clonotype: A much larger clone is a single base away; this may be a read error. This chain links TRBV28 with TRBJ2-3, with D maybe TRBD1 (6 bases). The CDR3 is made up of 15 amino acids. Germline loops: CDR1 MDHEN, CDR2 SYDVKM. V was shortened by 3 bases and J by 3 bases, with 13 bases between the two germline ends. The CDR3 nucleotides read TGTGCCAGCAGTTTCCTGGACAGCACTACAGATACGCAGTATTTT. This encodes CASSFLDSTTDTQYF.

The sample holds a few counts of this clonotype. The chain combines TRBV19 with TRBJ2-5; the D gene is possibly TRBD1 (5 bases). The CDR3 totals 13 residues. With 4 bases removed from V and 0 bases from J, the gap between germline ends came to 6 bases. Germline lookup yields CDR1 LNHDA and CDR2 SQIVND (reference sequence). CDR3 sequence (DNA): TGTGCCAGTAGTAAGGGGTACCAAGAGACCCAGTACTTC. It encodes CASSKGYQETQYF.

This clonotype has ten or more counts. The rearrangement uses TRBV12-3 or TRBV12-4 and TRBJ1-4; 7 bases line up with TRBD1. The CDR3 is 15 amino acids. V was clipped by 6 bases and J by 8 bases; unmatched bases: 12. As DNA, the CDR3 is TGTGCCAGCAGGATTCAACAGGGGTCCGGGGAAAAACTGTTTTTT. Amino acids: CASRIQQGSGEKLFF.

The chain has TRBV5-1 and TRBJ2-1; D gene uncertain. The CDR3 totals 14 residues. Germline loops: CDR1 SGHRS, CDR2 YFSETQ. Trimming cost V 4 bases and J 5 bases, with 13 bases left between them. CDR3 sequence reads: CASSTYSPNNEQFF. In DNA, the CDR3 is TGCGCCAGCAGCACTTACAGCCCAAACAATGAGCAGTTCTTC.

This clonotype appeared many times. The rearrangement links TRBV7-9 to TRBJ2-7, with 8 bases aligning to TRBD1. J lost 2 bases, V lost 5 bases, and 5 bases had no gene match. The CDR3 has 14 residues. Germline loops: CDR1 SEHNR, CDR2 FQNEAQ (reference sequence). The CDR3 sequence: CASSTDRGTYEQYF. The DNA of the CDR3 is TGTGCCAGCAGCACCGACAGGGGTACCTACGAGCAGTACTTC. The full variable domain, completed using reference TRBV7-9 and TRBJ2-7, is DTGVSQNPRHKITKRGQNVTFRCDPISEHNRLYWYRQTLGQGPEFLTYFQNEAQLEKSRLLSDRFSAERPKGSFSTLEIQRTEQGDSAMYLCASSTDRGTYEQYFGPGTRLTVT.